Below are 31 T cell receptor beta chains sequenced from a single sample in a study of T cell changes during pregnancy in multiple sclerosis (dated by TCRdb to between 2019 and 2020). Receptor amplification or capture employed the immunoSEQ multiplex PCR assay. What TCRdb holds here is the immuneACCESS table cut down to in-frame rearrangements. Part of the clones is not present; checked against another copy, under half of the missing clones reflect an unresolved V gene, and the others are unexplained. The sample table shows about 68,000 clones, and about 89% are seen once. The leading ten clones occupy 0.65% to 0.9% of the sample. The sequences come from peripheral blood, collected in the second trimester of pregnancy. Receptors were obtained from a female donor with multiple sclerosis, enrolled in a pregnancy study.

The J gene is TRBJ2-1, the V gene TRBV4-1; D might be TRBD2 (6 bases). Trimming took 1 base from V and 2 from J, leaving 12 bases between them. Per germline, CDR1 MGHRA and CDR2 YSYEKL. The CDR3 is 16 residues long. Here the CDR3 DNA reads TGCGCCAGCAGCCAAGCTTTAGCGGCTACCTACAATGAGCAGTTCTTC. This sequence encodes CASSQALAATYNEQFF.

This chain connects TRBV5-6 to TRBJ1-2; TRBD1 might be the D (6 bases). V lost 1 base and J 5 bases, leaving 12 bases between the germline ends. The germline gives CDR1 SGHDT, CDR2 YYEEEE. This CDR3 has 14 amino acids. CDR3 sequence (DNA): TGTGCCAGCAGCTTGACAGGGACCTTTTATGGCTACACCTTC. Its translation is CASSLTGTFYGYTF.

The chain carries TRBV5-4 and TRBJ2-7; 11 bases map to TRBD2. V gave up 4 bases and J gave up 2 bases; unmatched junction bases: 8. The CDR3 has 16 residues. From germline, CDR1 is SGHNT and CDR2 YYREEE (reference sequence). CDR3 protein: CASSPPGLAGTYEQYF. The DNA for the CDR3 is TGTGCCAGCAGCCCGCCCGGACTAGCGGGCACCTACGAGCAGTACTTC.

The rearrangement links TRBV10-2 to TRBJ1-4; D possibly corresponds to TRBD1 (5 bases). The CDR3 runs to 13 residues. The V and J ends lost 6 bases and 8 bases respectively, with 13 bases between them. The germline gives CDR1 WSHSY, CDR2 SAAADI. DNA for the CDR3: TGCGCCAGCAGGCGGGGGAAGAACGAAAAACTGTTTTTT. This gives the protein CASRRGKNEKLFF.

The chain employs TRBV10-1 and TRBJ1-1; 10 nucleotides line up with TRBD1. The CDR3 is made up of 17 amino acids. V shed 6 bases and J 0 bases; nucleotides not matched to a gene: 10. The germline V gene encodes CDR1 WNHNN and CDR2 SYGVQD (reference sequence). DNA of the CDR3: TGCGCCAGCAGCGACTTAGGACAGGGGGGCTTGAACACTGAAGCTTTCTTT. Protein product: CASSDLGQGGLNTEAFF.

This clone is a singleton in its sample. This chain uses TRBV4-3 with TRBJ1-5, with 10 positions matching TRBD1. In germline, CDR1 is LGHNA, CDR2 YSLEER. There are 14 residues in the CDR3. Trimming removed 0 bases from V and 15 bases from J; junction bases left unmatched: 8. The CDR3, as DNA: TGCGCCAGCAGCCAAGATGGGGGGGGACAGGGGCGGCATTTT. Protein sequence: CASSQDGGGQGRHF.

This clone has just one count. J is TRBJ1-6 and V is TRBV5-6, with D uncertain. Between the trimmed V and J ends, which lost 2 bases and 10 bases, there was a span of 13 bases. The CDR3 is 14 residues long. Germline V gene data show CDR1 as SGHDT and CDR2 as YYEEEE. In DNA, the CDR3 is TGTGCCAGCAGCTTAAGGTCCCGACACTCACCCCTCCACTTT. This gives the protein CASSLRSRHSPLHF.

This sequence joins TRBV7-9 and TRBJ1-4; a weak D match, TRBD1 (5 bases). The CDR3 is 12 residues long. V shed 1 base and J shed 8 bases, with 5 bases lying between them. CDR1 is SEHNR and CDR2 is FQNEAQ in the germline V gene (reference sequence). CDR3 nucleotide sequence: TGTGCCAGCAGCTTAGACAGGGAAAAACTGTTTTTT. Its translation: CASSLDREKLFF. Using reference TRBV7-9 and TRBJ1-4 for the parts outside the CDR3, the full variable domain is DTGVSQNPRHKITKRGQNVTFRCDPISEHNRLYWYRQTLGQGPEFLTYFQNEAQLEKSRLLSDRFSAERPKGSFSTLEIQRTEQGDSAMYLCASSLDREKLFFGSGTQLSVL.

The chain links TRBV18 to TRBJ2-7; D possibly corresponds to TRBD2 (7 bases). Germline CDR1 and CDR2: KGHSH and LQKENI. This CDR3 has 15 amino acids. Trimming removed 3 bases from V and 2 bases from J, with 14 bases in between. In DNA form, the CDR3 reads TGTGCCAGCTCACCCCGGCGGGGGCAAACCTACGAGCAGTACTTC. Its protein product is CASSPRRGQTYEQYF.

The chain is built from TRBV19 and TRBJ2-7, with D unresolved. V lost 4 bases to trimming and J lost 0 bases, with 13 bases between them. The CDR3 runs 15 residues. The germline V gene has CDR1 LNHDA and CDR2 SQIVND (reference sequence). The CDR3 protein is CASSNPGLSSYEQYF. The CDR3 DNA reads as TGTGCCAGTAGTAATCCGGGTCTCAGCTCCTACGAGCAGTACTTC.

The chain combines TRBV9 with TRBJ2-3; the D gene is possibly TRBD2 (7 bases). The CDR3 totals 20 residues. Per the germline V gene, CDR1 is SGDLS and CDR2 is YYNGEE. V gave up 4 bases and J gave up 2 bases, with 29 bases separating them. The CDR3 reads CASSTSKSGDYKRPTDTQYF. The CDR3 bases are TGTGCCAGCAGCACCTCGAAATCAGGGGACTACAAACGTCCCACAGATACGCAGTATTTT.

The V gene is TRBV6-6, the J gene TRBJ1-1; 8 positions agree with TRBD1. Germline CDR1 reads MNHNY; CDR2 reads SVGAGI (reference sequence). V lost 2 bases to trimming and J lost 6 bases; unmatched junction nucleotides: 11. This CDR3 has 16 residues. DNA for the CDR3: TGTGCCAGCAGTTACCCTCAGACAGGGGTTCGGGCTGAAGCTTTCTTT. This encodes CASSYPQTGVRAEAFF.

The chain recombines TRBV2 with TRBJ2-7, with D possibly matching TRBD1 (5 bases). Germline CDR1 is SNHLY and CDR2 is FYNNEI. V was cut by 5 bases and J by 3 bases, with 11 bases left in between. The CDR3 length is 13 residues. The CDR3 DNA reads TGTGCCAGCAGTACGACAGTTAACTACGAGCAGTACTTC. Translating it yields CASSTTVNYEQYF. The full variable domain, completed using reference TRBV2 and TRBJ2-7, is EPEVTQTPSHQVTQMGQEVILRCVPISNHLYFYWYRQILGQKVEFLVSFYNNEISEKSEIFDDQFSVERPDGSNFTLKIRSTKLEDSAMYFCASSTTVNYEQYFGPGTRLTVT.

The V call is TRBV28, the J call TRBJ1-1; possibly TRBD1 for D (5 bases). The germline V gene has CDR1 MDHEN and CDR2 SYDVKM. The CDR3 consists of 14 residues. The V gene lost 3 bases and the J gene lost 4 bases, with 12 bases spanning the gap. The CDR3 nucleotides are TGTGCCAGCAGTTTGGGGGGTGTGGGCACTGAAGCTTTCTTT. It specifies CASSLGGVGTEAFF.

This chain uses TRBV4-1 with TRBJ1-4, with TRBD1 matching over 9 bases. The CDR3 consists of 17 residues. Germline CDR1 reads MGHRA; CDR2 reads YSYEKL. V trimming: 0 bases; J trimming: 5 bases; junction bases outside the gene matches: 7. CDR3 loop: CASSQDPGTGTNEKLFF. DNA for the CDR3: TGCGCCAGCAGCCAAGATCCCGGGACAGGGACGAATGAAAAACTGTTTTTT.

This clone was detected only a few times. The chain couples TRBV6-5 to TRBJ1-1; no clear D. The germline CDR1 and CDR2 sequences are MNHEY and SVGAGI. The CDR3 is 14 amino acids. Trimming stripped 0 bases from V and 6 bases from J, with 11 bases between. The CDR3 reads CASSYSTPSAEAFF. DNA for the CDR3: TGTGCCAGCAGTTACTCGACACCTTCGGCTGAAGCTTTCTTT.

The rearrangement joins TRBV9 to TRBJ2-3; 12 bases match TRBD2. The germline V gene encodes CDR1 SGDLS and CDR2 YYNGEE. The CDR3 loop spans 18 amino acids. With V trimmed by 0 bases and J by 1 base, 6 bases remained unmatched. The CDR3 here is CASSVASGGAWGTDTQYF. CDR3 nucleotide sequence: TGTGCCAGCAGCGTAGCTAGCGGGGGGGCTTGGGGCACAGATACGCAGTATTTT. Full variable domain (remainder filled in from reference TRBV9 and TRBJ2-3): DSGVTQTPKHLITATGQRVTLRCSPRSGDLSVYWYQQSLDQGLQFLIQYYNGEERAKGNILERFSAQQFPDLHSELNLSSLELGDSALYFCASSVASGGAWGTDTQYFGPGTRLTVL.

This rearrangement joins TRBV6-1 to TRBJ1-1; possibly TRBD1 for D (5 bases). The CDR3 runs 13 residues. The V end was cut by 11 bases, the J end by 6 bases, with 19 bases between. Germline V CDR1 and CDR2: MNHNS, SASEGT. The CDR3 coding sequence is TGTGCCGGATTTGGGGCCTCGGCGGCTGAAGCTTTCTTT. Translated, it gives CAGFGASAAEAFF.

This chain joins TRBV7-3 and TRBJ2-3; no clear D. CDR3 length: 13 residues. V lost 5 bases to trimming and J lost 4 bases, with 10 bases between them. Germline CDR1 SGHTA, CDR2 FQGTGA. The CDR3 protein is CASSHRSSDTQYF. The CDR3 nucleotides are TGTGCCAGCAGCCACCGGAGCTCAGATACGCAGTATTTT.

This clone was counted only a few times. The V call is TRBV5-5, the J call TRBJ1-6; 8 bases line up with TRBD1. The V segment lost 0 bases and the J segment 8 bases; nucleotides outside the gene matches: 10. The CDR3 has 17 residues. From germline, CDR1 is SGHKS and CDR2 YYEKEE (reference sequence). The CDR3 DNA reads TGTGCCAGCAGCTTGGCGGCAGGGGGCGCGATGGATTCACCCCTCCACTTT. Its translation: CASSLAAGGAMDSPLHF.

The chain recombines TRBV7-9 with TRBJ1-3; tentatively, D is TRBD1 (6 bases). Germline CDR1 SEHNR, CDR2 FQNEAQ (reference sequence). This CDR3 has 16 amino acids. V was trimmed by 5 bases and J by 4 bases, leaving 18 bases between them. The CDR3 nucleotides are TGTGCCAGCAGCCTTACGGGGGGGGCGAAAGGAAACACCATATATTTT. Residues: CASSLTGGAKGNTIYF.

The chain combines TRBV7-3 with TRBJ2-2; maybe TRBD2 (5 bases). The CDR3 sequence is 18 residues long. Germline CDR1 SGHTA, CDR2 FQGTGA. Trimming removed 2 bases at V and 0 bases at J, with 16 bases between. The CDR3 bases are TGTGCCAGCAGCTTACCTAGCCGACGTAGCCCGAACACCGGGGAGCTGTTTTTT. Protein sequence: CASSLPSRRSPNTGELFF.

The gene calls are TRBV9 and TRBJ2-7; TRBD1 is a possible D gene (5 bases). Germline V CDR1 and CDR2: SGDLS, YYNGEE. V lost 1 base and J lost 5, with 19 bases in between. The CDR3 length is 16 residues. The CDR3 DNA sequence: TGTGCCAGCAGCGTAAAGGTCGCAGGGTTGTCCCACGAGCAGTACTTC. The encoded protein is CASSVKVAGLSHEQYF.

This clone was detected only once. This rearrangement joins TRBV30 to TRBJ2-2; D remains ambiguous. Germline values: CDR1 GTSNPN, CDR2 SVGIG (reference sequence). V lost 3 bases and J 3 bases, leaving 14 bases between the germline ends. The CDR3 is 15 amino acids. CDR3 sequence reads: CAWRVPRVYTGELFF. The CDR3 bases are TGTGCCTGGAGGGTCCCACGGGTCTACACCGGGGAGCTGTTTTTT.

The V gene is TRBV5-1, the J gene TRBJ1-1, with 8 nucleotides matching TRBD1. V shed 4 bases and J 8 bases; nucleotides not matched to a gene: 7. This CDR3 spans 13 amino acids. Per the germline V gene, CDR1 is SGHRS and CDR2 is YFSETQ. CDR3 nucleotides: TGCGCCAGCAGCCTGCAAGGGACAGGAGAAGCTTTCTTT. Translation gives CASSLQGTGEAFF.

The CDR3 DNA sequence: TGTGCCAGCAGCTTGGTAGGGGGCGAGACCCAGTACTTC. It encodes CASSLVGGETQYF. The gene calls are TRBV5-5 and TRBJ2-5; 7 bases fit TRBD1. The CDR3 runs 13 residues. V lost 0 bases to trimming and J lost 5 bases; unmatched junction nucleotides: 1. The germline gives CDR1 SGHKS, CDR2 YYEKEE (reference sequence).

The genes are TRBV5-1 and TRBJ2-1; D remains ambiguous. The CDR3 is made up of 14 amino acids. Germline CDR1 is SGHRS and CDR2 is YFSETQ. V lost 0 bases and J lost 7, with 11 bases in between. CDR3 sequence (DNA): TGCGCCAGCAGCTTGGTAGATCTGGTAAATGAGCAGTTCTTC. Protein product: CASSLVDLVNEQFF.

This rearrangement joins TRBV10-3 to TRBJ2-1; no reliable D call. Trimming took 5 bases from V and 0 from J, leaving 11 bases between them. Looked up from germline, CDR1 is ENHRY and CDR2 is SYGVKD. The CDR3 has 15 amino acids. The CDR3 sequence: CAISSSLGSYNEQFF. CDR3 sequence (DNA): TGTGCCATCAGTTCAAGCCTCGGCTCCTACAATGAGCAGTTCTTC.

The genes are TRBV27 and TRBJ1-2; a weak D match, TRBD1 (6 bases). CDR1 is MNHEY and CDR2 is SMNVEV in the germline V gene (reference sequence). CDR3 length: 13 amino acids. V shed 7 bases and J shed 5 bases, with 14 bases lying between them. The CDR3 DNA sequence: TGTGCCAGCAAAACCGGGACACTTTATGGCTACACCTTC. Its protein product is CASKTGTLYGYTF.

This chain joins TRBV6-4 and TRBJ2-2; 7 bases align to TRBD2. After removal of 5 bases from V and 6 bases from J, the junction contained 12 bases not matched to a gene. The CDR3 is 16 amino acids. CDR1 and CDR2 (germline): MRHNA, SNTAGT. CDR3 coding DNA: TGTGCCAGCAGTTACCCTTGGGGGGGGGACGCCGGGGAGCTGTTTTTT. This sequence encodes CASSYPWGGDAGELFF.

The J gene is TRBJ1-1, the V gene TRBV27; no clear D. V gave up 0 bases and J gave up 1 base, with 6 bases separating them. The germline V gene encodes CDR1 MNHEY and CDR2 SMNVEV (reference sequence). This CDR3 has 14 residues. The CDR3 DNA follows: TGTGCCAGCAGTTTATCCGTCCGGAACACTGAAGCTTTCTTT. Translated, it gives CASSLSVRNTEAFF.